These 13 T cell receptor beta chains were all obtained from the same sample, sequenced in a study of cytomegalovirus exposure and HLA in healthy donors. Primers included in the PCR were 60 Vbeta and 13 Jbeta primers. Only in-frame clones appear in the TCRdb table, and some are missing; sequencing was by immunoSEQ multiplex PCR. This repertoire shows about 180,000 clones, more than 65% found once; its top ten account for approximately 0.55%. The material sequenced was PBMCs. Every receptor here comes from a woman between 50 and 59 years old in good health and CMV-seronegative.

The CDR3 reads CASSEEETQYF. In DNA form, the CDR3 reads TGCGCCAGCAGTGAAGAGGAGACCCAGTACTTC. The rearrangement joins TRBV10-2 to TRBJ2-5; the D is unclear. CDR3 length equals 11 residues. Germline loops: CDR1 WSHSY, CDR2 SAAADI. V lost 3 bases and J 5 bases, leaving 4 bases between the germline ends.

This rearrangement joins TRBV6-5 to TRBJ1-1; TRBD1 agrees at 7 bases. Trimming at V came to 4 bases and at J to 4 bases, leaving 6 bases not matched to a gene. Per germline, CDR1 MNHEY and CDR2 SVGAGI. The CDR3 loop spans 14 amino acids. CDR3 region: CASSFDRVFTEAFF. CDR3 coding DNA: TGTGCCAGCAGTTTCGACAGGGTGTTCACTGAAGCTTTCTTT.

This clone was detected only once. The V gene is TRBV27, the J gene TRBJ1-1, with 9 bases fitting TRBD1. The CDR3 loop spans 15 amino acids. The V gene end was trimmed by 8 bases and the J gene end by 1 base; junction bases not matched to a gene: 8. Per germline, CDR1 MNHEY and CDR2 SMNVEV (reference sequence). CDR3 coding DNA: TGTGCCAGCCGGACAGGGGCGCTATCGAACACTGAAGCTTTCTTT. Protein sequence: CASRTGALSNTEAFF.

V and J are TRBV15 and TRBJ2-7, with TRBD1 matching 10 bases. This CDR3 is built from 15 residues. The germline V gene encodes CDR1 LNHNV and CDR2 YYDKDF (reference sequence). V dropped 0 bases and J dropped 7; count of bases not matched to a gene: 6. In DNA form, the CDR3 reads TGTGCCACCAGCAGAGAGGACAGGGGGGCGAGGGAGCAGTACTTC. Its translation: CATSREDRGAREQYF.

This clone has a single count. The rearrangement uses TRBV18 and TRBJ2-1, with D maybe TRBD1 (5 bases). The CDR3 runs to 16 residues. V lost 6 bases and J lost 4, with 19 bases in between. The germline gives CDR1 KGHSH, CDR2 LQKENI. The CDR3 protein is CASSLFLGQDYNEQFF. The CDR3 bases are TGTGCCAGCTCTCTTTTCCTCGGACAAGATTACAATGAGCAGTTCTTC.

This clone has just one count. The chain recombines TRBV28 with TRBJ2-6; tentatively, D is TRBD2 (5 bases). Trimming removed 8 bases from V and 2 bases from J, with 13 bases in between. The germline V gene has CDR1 MDHEN and CDR2 SYDVKM. CDR3 length equals 15 residues. Here the CDR3 reads CASLKGVAGANVLTF. Written as DNA, the CDR3 is TGTGCCAGCTTGAAGGGAGTCGCTGGGGCCAACGTCCTGACTTTC.

The CDR3 region has the DNA TGTGCCATCTCCGGGACTATAAATGAGCAGTTCTTC. Protein: CAISGTINEQFF. The rearrangement uses TRBV10-3 and TRBJ2-1, with 7 bases that match TRBD2. The CDR3 spans 12 residues. V lost 8 bases to trimming and J lost 7 bases; unmatched junction nucleotides: 5. Per germline, CDR1 ENHRY and CDR2 SYGVKD.

This chain connects TRBV19 to TRBJ1-5, with 7 bases lining up with TRBD1. This CDR3 is 16 amino acids long. V shed 5 bases, J shed 0 bases, and the junction held 7 bases outside the gene matches. In germline, CDR1 is LNHDA, CDR2 SQIVND (reference sequence). CDR3 DNA sequence: TGTGCCAGTAGTGTTGCCGGGACAGATAGCAATCAGCCCCAGCATTTT. It translates to CASSVAGTDSNQPQHF. Supplemented by reference TRBV19 and TRBJ1-5, the full variable domain reads DGGITQSPKYLFRKEGQNVTLSCEQNLNHDAMYWYRQDPGQGLRLIYYSQIVNDFQKGDIAEGYSVSREKKESFPLTVTSAQKNPTAFYLCASSVAGTDSNQPQHFGDGTRLSIL.

The chain joins TRBV5-4 to TRBJ2-1, with D maybe TRBD2 (5 bases). The CDR3 extends over 13 amino acids. Germline V lookup: CDR1 SGHNT, CDR2 YYREEE (reference sequence). V dropped 5 bases and J dropped 10 bases, with 16 bases sitting between them. The CDR3 loop reads CASRSGFRGEQFF. Written as DNA, the CDR3 is TGTGCCAGCAGGTCGGGTTTTAGAGGGGAGCAGTTCTTC.

This clone was seen just once. The V and J genes are TRBV9 and TRBJ2-7, with D perhaps TRBD2 (8 bases). The V and J ends lost 1 base and 2 bases respectively, with 13 bases between them. The CDR3 runs 15 residues. Germline V lookup: CDR1 SGDLS, CDR2 YYNGEE. The CDR3 loop is CASSVSGGTAYEQYF. As DNA, the CDR3 is TGTGCCAGCAGCGTATCGGGGGGGACAGCCTACGAGCAGTACTTC.

This chain connects TRBV7-2 to TRBJ2-3; D remains ambiguous. CDR3 size: 11 residues. CDR1 and CDR2 from the germline V gene are SGHTA and FQGNSA. V was clipped by 6 bases and J by 4 bases, with 5 bases between them. CDR3 amino acids: CASRRSDTQYF. CDR3 coding DNA: TGTGCCAGCAGACGGTCAGATACGCAGTATTTT.

This rearrangement joins TRBV9 to TRBJ2-1, with 11 bases that match TRBD2. V was pared by 0 bases and J by 8 bases, with 7 bases of the junction left unmatched. CDR3 length equals 16 residues. Looked up from germline, CDR1 is SGDLS and CDR2 is YYNGEE. Written as DNA, the CDR3 is TGTGCCAGCAGCGTAGGGTCTAGCGGGAGGATGTATGAGCAGTTCTTC. Its translation: CASSVGSSGRMYEQFF.

The chain uses TRBV29-1 and TRBJ2-1; D possibly corresponds to TRBD2 (6 bases). The germline V gene has CDR1 SQVTM and CDR2 ANQGSEA. CDR3 size: 13 residues. V was shortened by 7 bases and J by 8 bases, with 18 bases between the two germline ends. CDR3 loop: CSGFRDSSDEQFF. The DNA for the CDR3 is TGCAGCGGATTCCGGGACTCCTCCGATGAGCAGTTCTTC.